This T cell receptor (beta chain) was sequenced for a study of control samples from healthy donors and cancer patients. The ends were cut back, 5 bases at V and 7 bases at J, with 15 bases in the middle. CDR1 and CDR2 (germline): MNHEY, SVGAGI. The CDR3 contains 13 residues. The table came from immunoSEQ multiplex PCR; TCRdb's copy has only in-frame clones and leaves some out. In the table there are 60,000 to 75,000 clones, approximately 89% of which are singletons. Sequencing input: PBMCs. This sequence joins TRBV6-5 and TRBJ2-7; no definite D call. The sequence came from a man in his sixties with colorectal cancer. The CDR3 DNA follows: TGTGCCAGCAGTCCTCAGTTGTCAGGAGAGCAGTACTTC. It yields the protein CASSPQLSGEQYF.